Listed here is a single T cell receptor (beta chain). This record comes from a study of patients and donors after allogeneic stem cell transplantation. TCRdb re-called the RT-PCR reads with MiXCR, one entry per CDR3 protein. The table shows 920,000 or so distinct CDR3 sequences, with 18% occurring only once. The CDR3 has 17 residues. The V gene's germline CDR1 is SGHTA and CDR2 FQGNSA. V was pared by 1 base and J by 6 bases, with 22 bases between. The chain joins TRBV7-2 to TRBJ2-7, with D perhaps TRBD1 (5 bases). The sequence was obtained from a human donor who was either an allogeneic HSCT recipient or a stem cell or donor lymphocyte infusion donor (not recorded which). It is not recorded whose cells these are; they may come from a transplant donor. The sample consisted of blood, either unsorted or a sorted T cell fraction (not recorded which). CDR3 residues: CASSLVTSPSWGSEQYF. Here the CDR3 DNA reads TGTGCCAGCAGCTTAGTCACCTCTCCTTCATGGGGCAGCGAGCAGTACTTC.